The present TCR beta chain was sequenced within a study of T-cell reconstitution after alpha-beta-depleted transplantation in children. Regarding the study as a whole: Most T-cell counts and diversity one year after the transplant came from T cells that were newly produced. Expanded graft clones numbering several hundred reportedly gave rise to alpha-beta T cells about two months after transplant.

Ten or more counts support this clonotype. Its matching antigen is unknown. A read error may produce the germline difference seen at one junction end. CDR3 size: 14 residues. In germline, CDR1 is SGHDT, CDR2 YYEEEE. Construction of the TCRbeta library involved unique molecular identifiers. One entry per CDR3 protein results from TCRdb running MiXCR on the PCR reads. The sample carries 490,000 or so distinct CDR3 sequences, roughly a tenth recorded once. The sequence came from a child between 2 and 9 years old with inherited bone marrow failure, due to receive a stem cell transplant. Sequenced material: PBMCs, taken before TCRalphabeta/CD19-depleted stem cell transplant. This chain uses TRBV5-6 with TRBJ2-7, with TRBD2 matching 13 bases. The chain's CDR3 is CASSNWAGLAGFGF. The CDR3 DNA is TGTGCCAGCAGCAACTGGGCGGGACTAGCGGGATTCGGATTC.